The subject of this entry is one T cell receptor (beta chain). Its antigen is still unknown. This entry comes from a study of T-cell memory formation after mild COVID-19. Study at large: Clustering of TCRs was largely donor specific. Whole-study results and caveats: Later expanders leaned CD4+, whereas clones that contracted between day 15 and 85 were balanced CD4/CD8.

V lost 6 bases to trimming and J lost 14 bases, with 17 bases between them. Germline lookup yields CDR1 MNHEY and CDR2 SVGEGT. The CDR3 is 12 residues long. Constant-segment primers were used for 5'RACE, and the resulting TCR alpha and TCR beta cDNA libraries carried sample barcodes and UMIs. In TCRdb, the 5' RACE reads were re-called with MiXCR into one record per CDR3 protein. The sample holds roughly 250,000 distinct CDR3 sequences, approximately 16% seen once. V usage is TRBV6-2 or TRBV6-3 and J usage is TRBJ2-1; D call uncertain. What was sequenced was PBMCs or a T cell subset sorted from them (not recorded which). The clonotype originates from a man between 18 and 35 years old who had mild COVID-19 (a few samples of this study predate the infection). Cell type and time point are not known. CDR3 residues: CASSQTVGWEFF. The CDR3 coding sequence is TGTGCCAGCAGCCAAACGGTAGGGTGGGAGTTCTTC.